This T cell receptor (beta chain) was recovered during a study of blood T cell repertoires in COVID-19. Study details: T cells, B-cell-depleted T cells, or PBMCs supplied cDNA or gDNA.

Authors' data handling: Reference gene primer amplification yielded estimated nucleated cell counts. Data came from immunoSEQ multiplex PCR; TCRdb stores just in-frame clones and leaves some out. V and J calls and clone size come straight from that table; D and trimming were deduced from the DNA. The sample consists of around 180,000 clones, roughly nine tenths of them appearing once. The CDR3 runs to 13 residues. The V and J ends lost 8 bases and 10 bases, in that order; junction bases with no gene match: 8. The source of this sequence is a woman aged 40 to 50 with acute COVID-19. This rearrangement joins TRBV12-3 or TRBV12-4 to TRBJ2-1; 10 nucleotides line up with TRBD2. Sequenced input: PBMCs or T cells enriched from blood (not recorded which). In nucleotides, the CDR3 is TGTGCCAGCCCGAGCGGGAGGGCCCGAGAGCAGTTCTTC. This sequence encodes CASPSGRAREQFF.